This entry is about one TCR beta chain. Germline V CDR1 and CDR2: LGHNA, YSLEER. V was clipped by 0 bases and J by 6 bases, with 6 bases between them. CDR3 length: 13 amino acids. Enrollees, about 18 to 89 years old, lived in 24 US areas. Membership in each cohort depended on participant-reported clinical history. This entry comes from a study of blood T cell repertoires in COVID-19. Overall study: Spain, Italy and the United States supplied samples that represented acute and convalescent COVID-19. From T cells, B-cell-depleted T cells, or PBMCs came the material, which was cDNA or gDNA.

This table comes from immunoSEQ multiplex PCR, and its TCRdb copy is limited to in-frame clones, with some not included. Here the sample spans 300,000 to 500,000 clones, roughly 90% being singletons. The sequencing input was PBMCs or T cells enriched from blood (not recorded which). This clonotype was sampled from a woman in her thirties with acute COVID-19. The chain couples TRBV4-3 to TRBJ2-1; D unresolved. The CDR3 loop is CASSQEFSNEQFF. The DNA of the CDR3 is TGCGCCAGCAGCCAAGAGTTTAGCAATGAGCAGTTCTTC.